This is a list of T cell receptor beta chains from one sample in a study of cytomegalovirus exposure and HLA in healthy donors. Only in-frame clones appear in the TCRdb table, and some are missing; sequencing was by immunoSEQ multiplex PCR. The data contain roughly 200,000 clones, about 80% of them singletons. Sequencing was carried out using PBMCs. All receptors derive from a woman aged 55-70 years in good health and CMV-seropositive. The CDR3 runs from the conserved cysteine through the conserved F or W. The order of the fields is V gene, CDR3 length, J gene, D gene, clone size, CDR3 DNA, CDR3 protein. A D gene is named only where the DNA matches it firmly. Some rows mark clone size as missing; the rest say once, few, many or name a class of expanded clone.

TRBV5-1	16	TRBJ1-2	TRBD1	few	TGCGCCAGCAGTACAACAGGACAGGGGGCGCCTAATGGCTACACCTTC	CASSTTGQGAPNGYTF
TRBV5-1	14	TRBJ2-1	.	.	TGCGCCAGCAGTGGGTGGGCAGCCGAGAATGAGCAGTTCTTC	CASSGWAAENEQFF
TRBV5-1	11	TRBJ2-7	.	.	TGCGCCAGCAGCTTGGGCTACCAGCAGTACTTC	CASSLGYQQYF
TRBV10-3	13	TRBJ1-1	.	.	TGTGCCATCAGTGAGTCCCAAAGAGCTGAAGCTTTCTTT	CAISESQRAEAFF
TRBV19	18	TRBJ2-1	TRBD2	.	TGTGCCAGTAGTATCGTAGCGGGAGGTTCTCTTGCCTACAATGAGCAGTTCTTC	CASSIVAGGSLAYNEQFF
TRBV5-4	14	TRBJ2-7	.	.	TGTGCCAGCAGCTTGGCCCTAGGTTCCCTCGAGCAGTACTTC	CASSLALGSLEQYF
TRBV18	14	TRBJ1-5	.	.	TGTGCCAGCTCCCGAGCCTCAGGGGACCAGCCCCAGCATTTT	CASSRASGDQPQHF
TRBV6-6	11	TRBJ1-4	.	.	TGTGCCAGCAGTTTCCGGGCGGGGCTGTTTTTT	CASSFRAGLFF
TRBV2	18	TRBJ2-3	TRBD2	.	TGTGCCAGCAGTGAAGAAGCGGGACTAGCGGGAGTCCCGGATACGCAGTATTTT	CASSEEAGLAGVPDTQYF
TRBV4-2	16	TRBJ1-1	TRBD1	.	TGTGCCAGCAGCCAAGATTTGGACAGGGAGCACACTGAAGCTTTCTTT	CASSQDLDREHTEAFF
TRBV6-1	18	TRBJ1-6	TRBD1	few	TGTGCCAGCAGTGAAAAGGGACAGCGGAGCTCCTATAATTCACCCCTCCACTTT	CASSEKGQRSSYNSPLHF
TRBV28	12	TRBJ1-2	.	once	TGTGCCAGCAGCTCTCAGGGCTATGGCTACACCTTC	CASSSQGYGYTF
TRBV11-1	14	TRBJ1-1	TRBD1	few	TGTGCCAGCAGCTTAATGGACAGGGGCACTGAAGCTTTCTTT	CASSLMDRGTEAFF
TRBV19	15	TRBJ2-3	TRBD2	few	TGTGCCAGTAGTATGGCACGGGGGGGCACAGATACGCAGTATTTT	CASSMARGGTDTQYF
TRBV7-2	14	TRBJ2-5	TRBD2	.	TGTGCCAGCAGCGTAACTAGCGGGGGCGGGACCCAGTACTTC	CASSVTSGGGTQYF
TRBV27	15	TRBJ1-1	.	.	TGTGCCAGCAGTCCAGTCTTTACAGGGCACACTGAAGCTTTCTTT	CASSPVFTGHTEAFF
TRBV4-1	14	TRBJ1-4	.	few	TGCGCCAGCAGCCAAGACGGTTCTAATGAAAAACTGTTTTTT	CASSQDGSNEKLFF
TRBV19	16	TRBJ1-3	.	.	TGTGCCAGTACTGATGTGGCCCGTATGACTGGAAACACCATATATTTT	CASTDVARMTGNTIYF
TRBV4-3	15	TRBJ1-1	.	.	TGCGCCAGCAGCCAAGCCCCGGGAATGAACACTGAAGCTTTCTTT	CASSQAPGMNTEAFF
TRBV27	17	TRBJ2-3	TRBD2	once	TGTGCCGTAGGTGGGGCTAGCGGGAGAGGGGTCACAGATACGCAGTATTTT	CAVGGASGRGVTDTQYF
TRBV5-6	15	TRBJ2-3	.	.	TGTGCCAGCAGCTTGGATGCGGATAGCACAGATACGCAGTATTTT	CASSLDADSTDTQYF
TRBV7-8	15	TRBJ2-7	.	.	TGTGCCAGCAGGGACCACCAGGGGCCCTCCTACGAGCAGTACTTC	CASRDHQGPSYEQYF
TRBV5-1	14	TRBJ2-7	.	few	TGCGCCAGCAGAGGGGCCTCTACCTCCTACGAGCAGTACTTC	CASRGASTSYEQYF
TRBV30	15	TRBJ2-7	TRBD2	few	TGTGCCTGTGCTCTGGGAGCGGGGTTACCCGACGAGCAGTACTTC	CACALGAGLPDEQYF
TRBV6-4	15	TRBJ2-5	.	.	TGTGCCAGCCTCCCTTGCGGGGTCTCCCAAGAGACCCAGTACTTC	CASLPCGVSQETQYF
TRBV7-2	16	TRBJ1-5	.	.	TGTGCCAGCAGCTTAGATTCCCTACGGGGAGCTCAGCCCCAGCATTTT	CASSLDSLRGAQPQHF
TRBV5-1	14	TRBJ2-5	TRBD2	.	TGCGCCAGCAGCTCAGCGGGGGGGCAGGAGACCCAGTACTTC	CASSSAGGQETQYF
TRBV7-8	15	TRBJ1-6	.	.	TGTGCCAGCAGCTTGGTTGGAGGGGATAATTCACCCCTCCACTTT	CASSLVGGDNSPLHF
TRBV5-1	16	TRBJ1-6	.	.	TGCGCCAGCAGCTCGGAGGGTCCGGACCATAATTCACCCCTCCACTTT	CASSSEGPDHNSPLHF
TRBV28	14	TRBJ1-2	.	.	TGTGCCAGCAGTTTTCAAAGGGGACTATATGGCTACACCTTC	CASSFQRGLYGYTF
TRBV5-1	15	TRBJ1-2	TRBD1	.	TGCGCCAGCAGCGGTGGGACAGGCATTAACTATGGCTACACCTTC	CASSGGTGINYGYTF
TRBV30	15	TRBJ2-7	TRBD2	once	TGTGCCTGGAGTCCCCCGGGACTAGCGGGGTGGCCCCGGTACTTC	CAWSPPGLAGWPRYF
TRBV10-3	13	TRBJ1-1	.	.	TGTGCCATCATCGAGGCACCCGACACTGAAGCTTTCTTT	CAIIEAPDTEAFF
TRBV14	17	TRBJ2-1	TRBD2	once	TGTGCCAGCAGCCAAGCGGCGGGAGGGCCCATCTACAATGAGCAGTTCTTC	CASSQAAGGPIYNEQFF
TRBV5-6	14	TRBJ1-5	TRBD1	.	TGTGCCAGCAGTCGGACAGGTCTCAATCAGCCCCAGCATTTT	CASSRTGLNQPQHF
TRBV5-1	15	TRBJ2-4	TRBD1	.	TGCGCCAGCAGCTTAATGACAGCGAATGGGGACAGTCAGTACTTC	CASSLMTANGDSQYF
TRBV19	15	TRBJ2-6	.	few	TGTGCCAGCAGAGAGGCGGGGCGAGGGGCCAACGGCCTGACTTTC	CASREAGRGANGLTF
TRBV4-3	16	TRBJ2-3	TRBD2	.	TGCGCCAGCAGCCAAGATTTGCTAGCGGCCACAGATACGCAGTATTTT	CASSQDLLAATDTQYF
TRBV27	15	TRBJ2-1	.	.	TGTGCCAGCAGTTTAGAAGGTAGGGGGTACAATGAGCAGTTCTTC	CASSLEGRGYNEQFF
TRBV28	14	TRBJ2-7	.	.	TGTGCCAGCAGTACTTACACTACGGGTGGCGAGCAGTACTTC	CASSTYTTGGEQYF
TRBV7-2	14	TRBJ2-7	TRBD2	.	TGTGCCAGCAGCTCCGCGACTAGCGGGAACGAGCAGTACTTC	CASSSATSGNEQYF
TRBV10-3	14	TRBJ1-1	.	.	TGTGCCACCGACCGAGGGAGGGGGAGCACTGAAGCTTTCTTT	CATDRGRGSTEAFF
TRBV7-2	16	TRBJ1-2	.	.	TGTGCCAGCAGCTTAGTCCAGGGTATTTCCACGGGTGGCTACACCTTC	CASSLVQGISTGGYTF
TRBV4-1	18	TRBJ2-2	TRBD2	once	TGCGCCAGCAGCCAAGGGGGACTAGCGGGTGTCGGCACCGGGGAGCTGTTTTTT	CASSQGGLAGVGTGELFF
TRBV7-2	14	TRBJ1-2	.	.	TGTGCCAGCAGCTCGCGGCAACAACCCTATGGCTACACCTTC	CASSSRQQPYGYTF
TRBV30	13	TRBJ2-7	TRBD1	.	TGTGCCTGGAGCCCGAGGGGGCCGGGGGAGCAGTACTTC	CAWSPRGPGEQYF